This TCR beta chain originates from a study of CD8 T cells in Susac syndrome. Germline CDR1 and CDR2: LNHNV and YYDKDF (reference sequence). The CDR3 runs 14 residues. Trimming pared 8 bases from V and 1 base from J, leaving 14 bases between. An input of roughly 0.5 to 1 ug of RNA was subjected to reverse transcription using random hexamers. TCRdb reanalysed the immunoSEQ multiplex PCR reads using MiXCR and keeps one entry per CDR3 protein. The sample lists about 170,000 distinct CDR3 sequences; around 95% were seen once. This clonotype has only one observation. This sequence joins TRBV15 and TRBJ1-1; the D is unclear. The specimen sequenced was CD4+ T cells from PBMCs. The sequence derives from a human donor with Susac syndrome. The CDR3 region is CATRKGATNTEAFF. The CDR3 DNA follows: TGTGCCACCCGGAAAGGAGCGACGAACACTGAAGCTTTCTTT.